Below, one T cell receptor (beta chain) is given with its context. Antigen: not known. This record belongs to a study of T-cell memory formation after mild COVID-19. Study results and limitations: From day 15 to 85, contracting clones were balanced between CD4 and CD8, whereas later expanders leaned toward CD4+.

The CDR3 has 17 residues. Unmatched junction bases numbered 10, after V lost 1 base and J lost 5 bases. Germline CDR1 is LGHDT and CDR2 is YNNKEL (reference sequence). TCRdb called the 5' RACE reads again in MiXCR, with one record for every CDR3 protein. The data hold around 310,000 distinct CDR3 sequences, with about 13% observed a single time. Source material: PBMCs or a T cell subset sorted from them (not recorded which). The chain uses TRBV3-1 and TRBJ2-1, with 8 bases matching TRBD1. The TCR comes from a young man who had mild COVID-19 (a few samples of this study predate the infection). Cell type and time point are not known. The CDR3 nucleotides read TGTGCCAGCAGCCAAGGCATGGGACAGGCTACCGACAATGAGCAGTTCTTC. Protein product: CASSQGMGQATDNEQFF.